The 16 T cell receptor beta chains reported below all come from one sample, sequenced in a study of CD8 T cells in Susac syndrome. After extraction with the RNeasy kit, roughly 0.45 to 1 ug of the RNA was reverse transcribed using random hexamers. TCRdb reanalysed the immunoSEQ multiplex PCR reads using MiXCR and keeps one entry per CDR3 protein. The sample records about 210,000 distinct CDR3 sequences, roughly 94% being singletons. The specimen sequenced was CD4+ T cells from PBMCs. The receptors were sampled from a human donor with multiple sclerosis.

The V and J genes are TRBV4-2 and TRBJ2-1; a weak D match, TRBD1 (6 bases). Trimming pared 0 bases from V and 6 bases from J, leaving 18 bases between. Per germline, CDR1 LGHNA and CDR2 YNFKEQ. This CDR3 is 17 amino acids long. The CDR3: CASSQDGWQGPSNEQFF. In nucleotides, the CDR3 is TGTGCCAGCAGCCAAGACGGGTGGCAGGGGCCCTCCAATGAGCAGTTCTTC.

This clonotype is a singleton in its sample. The chain joins TRBV20-1 to TRBJ2-5; 7 bases map to TRBD2. The CDR3 extends over 13 amino acids. CDR1 and CDR2 (germline): DFQATT, SNEGSKA (reference sequence). J lost 3 bases, V lost 2 bases, and 3 bases had no gene match. The DNA for the CDR3 is TGCAGTGCTAGATCCGGACTAGAAGAGACCCAGTACTTC. Residues: CSARSGLEETQYF.

This chain connects TRBV15 to TRBJ2-5, with TRBD2 as a possible D gene (5 bases). The V end lost 3 bases, the J end lost 4 bases, and 9 bases lay between the germline ends. From germline, CDR1 is LNHNV and CDR2 YYDKDF (reference sequence). The CDR3 has 13 residues. For the CDR3, the DNA is TGTGCCACCAGCAGTGCTAGCCGAGAGACCCAGTACTTC. This sequence encodes CATSSASRETQYF. Supplemented by reference TRBV15 and TRBJ2-5, the full variable domain reads DAMVIQNPRYQVTQFGKPVTLSCSQTLNHNVMYWYQQKSSQAPKLLFHYYDKDFNNEADTPDNFQSRRPNTSFCFLDIRSPGLGDTAMYLCATSSASRETQYFGPGTRLLVL.

The chain is built from TRBV20-1 and TRBJ2-1; 7 bases are shared with TRBD1. V was pared by 3 bases and J by 6 bases, with 5 bases of the junction left unmatched. The CDR3 runs to 13 residues. Germline V gene lookup returns CDR1 DFQATT and CDR2 SNEGSKA (reference sequence). The CDR3 loop is CSASGNRGNEQFF. DNA for the CDR3: TGCAGTGCTAGCGGAAACAGGGGCAATGAGCAGTTCTTC.

This chain links TRBV29-1 with TRBJ2-5, with a possible D match to TRBD2 (7 bases). This CDR3 is 13 amino acids long. Germline V lookup: CDR1 SQVTM, CDR2 ANQGSEA. Deletions cut 6 bases from V and 2 bases from J, with 13 bases between. The chain's CDR3 is CSVGGGKQETQYF. The CDR3 nucleotides are TGCAGCGTGGGAGGGGGGAAGCAAGAGACCCAGTACTTC.

This clonotype was seen just once. The genes are TRBV9 and TRBJ1-2; 9 positions match TRBD1. The CDR3 consists of 13 residues. V dropped 2 bases and J dropped 6; count of bases not matched to a gene: 2. The germline V gene encodes CDR1 SGDLS and CDR2 YYNGEE. The CDR3 is CASSVDRGNGYTF. CDR3 sequence (DNA): TGTGCCAGCAGCGTCGACAGGGGGAATGGCTACACCTTC.

This clonotype was observed a single time. Written as DNA, the CDR3 is TGCAGTGCTACCGGGACTTCTAACACCAATGAGCAGTTCTTC. This sequence encodes CSATGTSNTNEQFF. The chain links TRBV20-1 to TRBJ2-1; D perhaps matches TRBD2 (6 bases). The germline CDR1 and CDR2 sequences are DFQATT and SNEGSKA (reference sequence). The CDR3 totals 14 residues. V was shortened by 4 bases and J by 6 bases, with 16 bases between the two germline ends.

The chain employs TRBV29-1 and TRBJ1-1; 7 bases line up with TRBD1. There are 12 residues in the CDR3. The V and J ends lost 4 bases and 6 bases, in that order; junction bases with no gene match: 5. Germline V gene sequence: CDR1 SQVTM, CDR2 ANQGSEA. CDR3 DNA: TGCAGCGTTGCAGGGGGGAGCGCTGAAGCTTTCTTT. It is translated as CSVAGGSAEAFF.

The chain has TRBV20-1 and TRBJ2-5; D call uncertain. Trimming shortened V by 3 bases and J by 3 bases, and 14 bases separated the two germline ends. Germline V gene data show CDR1 as DFQATT and CDR2 as SNEGSKA (reference sequence). The CDR3 is 14 residues long. The CDR3 DNA is TGCAGTGCTAGCGGACCCCTGGAAAAAGAGACCCAGTACTTC. As protein: CSASGPLEKETQYF.

The genes are TRBV20-1 and TRBJ2-2, with 11 bases identical to TRBD2. There are 17 residues in the CDR3. Germline V gives CDR1 DFQATT, CDR2 SNEGSKA (reference sequence). V shed 3 bases, J shed 3 bases, and the junction held 9 bases outside the gene matches. The CDR3 spells CSASPPTSGDDTGELFF. For the CDR3, the DNA is TGCAGTGCTAGCCCCCCGACTAGCGGGGATGACACCGGGGAGCTGTTTTTT.

The gene calls are TRBV30 and TRBJ1-5; D is uncertain. The CDR3 is 13 amino acids. V lost 3 bases, J lost 4 bases, and 10 bases lay in between. Germline V CDR1 and CDR2: GTSNPN, SVGIG (reference sequence). The CDR3 DNA is TGTGCCTGGAGCCTAAGGTATAATCAGCCCCAGCATTTT. This codes for CAWSLRYNQPQHF.

This chain links TRBV2 with TRBJ2-7, with a weak D call TRBD1 (5 bases). This CDR3 comprises 14 residues. The V end was cut by 2 bases, the J end by 1 base, with 9 bases between. Looked up from germline, CDR1 is SNHLY and CDR2 is FYNNEI. For the CDR3, the DNA is TGTGCCAGCAGTGAACAGGGTGCGTCCTACGAGCAGTACTTC. It translates to CASSEQGASYEQYF. Full variable domain (remainder filled in from reference TRBV2 and TRBJ2-7): EPEVTQTPSHQVTQMGQEVILRCVPISNHLYFYWYRQILGQKVEFLVSFYNNEISEKSEIFDDQFSVERPDGSNFTLKIRSTKLEDSAMYFCASSEQGASYEQYFGPGTRLTVT.

The CDR3 here is CASSFWTGGIGNQPQHF. As DNA, the CDR3 is TGTGCCAGCAGCTTCTGGACAGGGGGAATAGGCAATCAGCCCCAGCATTTT. V and J are TRBV7-9 and TRBJ1-5, with 10 bases that match TRBD1. CDR1 is SEHNR and CDR2 is FQNEAQ in the germline V gene (reference sequence). V dropped 3 bases and J dropped 2; count of bases not matched to a gene: 7. This CDR3 spans 17 amino acids.

The V and J genes are TRBV24-1 and TRBJ2-5; no definite D call. V was pared by 4 bases and J by 4 bases, with 9 bases between. From germline, CDR1 is KGHDR and CDR2 SFDVKD. The CDR3 has 13 residues. Written as DNA, the CDR3 is TGTGCCACCAGTGACCGGGCCCTAGAGACCCAGTACTTC. Translation gives CATSDRALETQYF.

The J gene is TRBJ2-1, the V gene TRBV9; 7 bases are shared with TRBD1. The CDR3 has 15 residues. The V and J ends lost 1 base and 3 bases, in that order; junction bases with no gene match: 4. Germline loops: CDR1 SGDLS, CDR2 YYNGEE. CDR3 residues: CASSVIRDSYNEQFF. CDR3 sequence (DNA): TGTGCCAGCAGCGTAATCCGGGACAGCTACAATGAGCAGTTCTTC.

The chain uses TRBV2 and TRBJ2-1; 12 bases map to TRBD2. Per the germline V gene, CDR1 is SNHLY and CDR2 is FYNNEI. After removal of 6 bases from V and 6 bases from J, the junction contained 6 bases not matched to a gene. The CDR3 is made up of 15 amino acids. CDR3 residues: CASRTLAGGVNEQFF. CDR3 coding DNA: TGTGCCAGCAGGACCCTAGCGGGGGGGGTCAATGAGCAGTTCTTC.